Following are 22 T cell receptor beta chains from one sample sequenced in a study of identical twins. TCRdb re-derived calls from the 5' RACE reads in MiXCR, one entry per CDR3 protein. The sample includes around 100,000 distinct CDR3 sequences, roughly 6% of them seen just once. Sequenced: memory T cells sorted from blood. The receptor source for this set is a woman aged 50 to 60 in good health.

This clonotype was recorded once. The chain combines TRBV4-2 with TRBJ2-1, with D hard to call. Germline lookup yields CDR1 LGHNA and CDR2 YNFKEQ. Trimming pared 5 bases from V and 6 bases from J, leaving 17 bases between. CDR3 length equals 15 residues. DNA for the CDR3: TGTGCCAGCAGCACAACCGGTGGGGTGGTCAATGAGCAGTTCTTC. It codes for CASSTTGGVVNEQFF.

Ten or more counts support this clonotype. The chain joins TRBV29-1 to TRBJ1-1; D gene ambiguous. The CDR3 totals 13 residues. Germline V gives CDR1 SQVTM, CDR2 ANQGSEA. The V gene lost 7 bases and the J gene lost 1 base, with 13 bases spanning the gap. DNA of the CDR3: TGCAGCGCGGAAGAGGGCACGAACACTGAAGCTTTCTTT. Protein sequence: CSAEEGTNTEAFF.

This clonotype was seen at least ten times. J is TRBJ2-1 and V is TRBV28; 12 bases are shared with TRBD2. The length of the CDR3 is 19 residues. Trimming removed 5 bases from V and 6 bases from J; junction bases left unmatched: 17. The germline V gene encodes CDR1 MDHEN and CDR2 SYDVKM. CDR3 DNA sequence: TGTGCCAGCAGTATCCTAGCGGGAGGGCTAAACCCCTCGCTCAATGAGCAGTTCTTC. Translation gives CASSILAGGLNPSLNEQFF. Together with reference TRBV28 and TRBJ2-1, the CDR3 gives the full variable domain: DVKVTQSSRYLVKRTGEKVFLECVQDMDHENMFWYRQDPGLGLRLIYFSYDVKMKEKGDIPEGYSVSREKKERFSLILESASTNQTSMYLCASSILAGGLNPSLNEQFFGPGTRLTVL.

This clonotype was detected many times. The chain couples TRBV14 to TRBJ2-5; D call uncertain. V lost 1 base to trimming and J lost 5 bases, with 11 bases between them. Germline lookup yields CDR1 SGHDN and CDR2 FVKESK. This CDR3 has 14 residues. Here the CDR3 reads CASSQGGQRETQYF. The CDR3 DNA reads TGTGCCAGCAGCCAAGGTGGGCAGAGGGAGACCCAGTACTTC.

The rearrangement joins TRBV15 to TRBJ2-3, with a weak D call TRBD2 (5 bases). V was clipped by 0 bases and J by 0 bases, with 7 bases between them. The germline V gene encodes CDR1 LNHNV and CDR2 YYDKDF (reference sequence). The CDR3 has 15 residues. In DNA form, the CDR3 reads TGTGCCACCAGCAGAGAGTTAGCGAGCACAGATACGCAGTATTTT. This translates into CATSRELASTDTQYF.

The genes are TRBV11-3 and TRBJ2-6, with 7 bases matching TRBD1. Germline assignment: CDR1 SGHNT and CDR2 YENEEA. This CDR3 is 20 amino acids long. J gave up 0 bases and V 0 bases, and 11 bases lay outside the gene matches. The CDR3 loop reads CASSLEGERQGVSGANVLTF. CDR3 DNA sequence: TGTGCCAGCAGCTTAGAAGGGGAGAGACAGGGAGTCTCTGGGGCCAACGTCCTGACTTTC.

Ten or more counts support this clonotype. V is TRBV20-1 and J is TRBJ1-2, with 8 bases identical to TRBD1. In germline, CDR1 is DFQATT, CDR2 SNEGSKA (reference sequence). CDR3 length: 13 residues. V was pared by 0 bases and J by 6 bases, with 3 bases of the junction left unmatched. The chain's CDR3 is CSARETGGNGYTF. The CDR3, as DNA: TGCAGTGCTAGAGAAACAGGGGGGAATGGCTACACCTTC.

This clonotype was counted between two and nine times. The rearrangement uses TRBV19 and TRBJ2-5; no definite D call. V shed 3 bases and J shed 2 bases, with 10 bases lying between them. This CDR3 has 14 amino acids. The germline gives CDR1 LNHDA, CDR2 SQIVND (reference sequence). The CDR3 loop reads CASSMGHQQETQYF. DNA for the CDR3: TGTGCCAGTAGTATGGGCCACCAACAAGAGACCCAGTACTTC. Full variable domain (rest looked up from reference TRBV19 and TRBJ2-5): DGGITQSPKYLFRKEGQNVTLSCEQNLNHDAMYWYRQDPGQGLRLIYYSQIVNDFQKGDIAEGYSVSREKKESFPLTVTSAQKNPTAFYLCASSMGHQQETQYFGPGTRLLVL.

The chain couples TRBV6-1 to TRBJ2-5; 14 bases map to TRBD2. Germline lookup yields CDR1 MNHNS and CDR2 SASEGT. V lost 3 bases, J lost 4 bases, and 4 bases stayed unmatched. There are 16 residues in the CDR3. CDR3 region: CASSDQGTSGRETQYF. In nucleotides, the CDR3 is TGTGCCAGCAGTGATCAGGGGACTAGCGGGAGAGAGACCCAGTACTTC.

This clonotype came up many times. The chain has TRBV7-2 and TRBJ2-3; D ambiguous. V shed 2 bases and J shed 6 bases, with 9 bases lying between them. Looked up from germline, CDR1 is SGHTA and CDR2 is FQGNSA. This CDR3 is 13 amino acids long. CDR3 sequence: CASSLIIQDTQYF. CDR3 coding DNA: TGTGCCAGCAGCTTAATTATACAGGATACGCAGTATTTT.

CDR3 residues: CASSLAFGSFQETQYF. The DNA for the CDR3 is TGTGCCAGCAGCTTAGCGTTCGGATCTTTCCAAGAGACCCAGTACTTC. The rearrangement uses TRBV11-3 and TRBJ2-5; D remains ambiguous. From germline, CDR1 is SGHNT and CDR2 YENEEA. Trimming pared 1 base from V and 1 base from J, leaving 13 bases between. The CDR3 contains 16 residues.

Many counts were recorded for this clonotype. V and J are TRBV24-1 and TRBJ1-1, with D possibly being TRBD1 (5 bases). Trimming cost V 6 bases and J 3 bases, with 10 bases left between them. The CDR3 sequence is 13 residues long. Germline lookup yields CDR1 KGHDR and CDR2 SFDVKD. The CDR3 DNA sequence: TGTGCCACCAGTTCGGGGGTCGACACTGAAGCTTTCTTT. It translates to CATSSGVDTEAFF.

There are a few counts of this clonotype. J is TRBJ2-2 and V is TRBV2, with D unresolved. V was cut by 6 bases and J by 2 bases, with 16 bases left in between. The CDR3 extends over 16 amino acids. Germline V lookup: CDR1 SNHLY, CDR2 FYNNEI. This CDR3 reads CASSARPASNTGELFF. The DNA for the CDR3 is TGTGCCAGCAGCGCCCGCCCAGCCTCAAACACCGGGGAGCTGTTTTTT.

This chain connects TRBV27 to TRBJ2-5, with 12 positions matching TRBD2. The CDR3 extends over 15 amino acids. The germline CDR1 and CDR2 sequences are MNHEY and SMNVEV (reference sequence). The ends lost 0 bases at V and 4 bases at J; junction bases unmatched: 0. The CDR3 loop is CASSLSGLAGETQYF. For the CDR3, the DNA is TGTGCCAGCAGTTTATCGGGACTAGCGGGAGAGACCCAGTACTTC.

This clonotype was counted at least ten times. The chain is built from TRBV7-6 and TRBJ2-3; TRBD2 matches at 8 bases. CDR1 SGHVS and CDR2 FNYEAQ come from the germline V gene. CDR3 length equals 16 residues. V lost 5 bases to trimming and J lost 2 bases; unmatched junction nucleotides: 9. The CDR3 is CASSALAGLNTDTQYF. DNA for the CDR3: TGTGCCAGCAGCGCATTAGCGGGACTCAACACAGATACGCAGTATTTT.

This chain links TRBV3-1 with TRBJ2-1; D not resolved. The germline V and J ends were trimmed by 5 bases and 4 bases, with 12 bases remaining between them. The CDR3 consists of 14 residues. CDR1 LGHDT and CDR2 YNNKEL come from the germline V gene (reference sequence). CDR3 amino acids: CASSTRRAYNEQFF. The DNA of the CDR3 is TGTGCCAGCAGCACCCGAAGGGCGTACAATGAGCAGTTCTTC.

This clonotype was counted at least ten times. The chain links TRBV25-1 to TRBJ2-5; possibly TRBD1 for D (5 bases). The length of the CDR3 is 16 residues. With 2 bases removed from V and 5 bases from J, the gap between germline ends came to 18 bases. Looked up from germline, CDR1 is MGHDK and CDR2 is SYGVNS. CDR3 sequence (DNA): TGTGCCAGCAGTGAAGGTAGGGGATCGCAACTGGAGACCCAGTACTTC. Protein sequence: CASSEGRGSQLETQYF. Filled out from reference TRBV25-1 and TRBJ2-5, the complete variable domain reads EADIYQTPRYLVIGTGKKITLECSQTMGHDKMYWYQQDPGMELHLIHYSYGVNSTEKGDLSSESTVSRIRTEHFPLTLESARPSHTSQYLCASSEGRGSQLETQYFGPGTRLLVL.

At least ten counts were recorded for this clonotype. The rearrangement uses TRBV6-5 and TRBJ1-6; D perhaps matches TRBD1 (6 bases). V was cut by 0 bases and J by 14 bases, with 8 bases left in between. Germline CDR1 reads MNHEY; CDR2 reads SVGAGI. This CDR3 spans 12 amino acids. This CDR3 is CASSYSQGSLHF. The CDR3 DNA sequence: TGTGCCAGCAGTTACTCTCAGGGGTCCCTCCACTTT.

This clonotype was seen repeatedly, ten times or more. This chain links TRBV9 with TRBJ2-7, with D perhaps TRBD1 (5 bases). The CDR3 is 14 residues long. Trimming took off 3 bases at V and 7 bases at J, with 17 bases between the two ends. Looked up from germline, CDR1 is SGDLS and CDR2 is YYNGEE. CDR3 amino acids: CASSAEVQGREQYF. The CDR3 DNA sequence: TGTGCCAGCAGCGCCGAGGTGCAGGGTAGAGAGCAGTACTTC.

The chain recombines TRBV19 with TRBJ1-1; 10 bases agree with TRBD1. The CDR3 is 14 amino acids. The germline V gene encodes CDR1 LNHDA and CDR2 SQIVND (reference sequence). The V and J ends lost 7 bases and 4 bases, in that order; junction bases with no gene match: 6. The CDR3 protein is CASKGQGWATEAFF. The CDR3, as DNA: TGTGCCAGTAAGGGACAGGGGTGGGCCACTGAAGCTTTCTTT.

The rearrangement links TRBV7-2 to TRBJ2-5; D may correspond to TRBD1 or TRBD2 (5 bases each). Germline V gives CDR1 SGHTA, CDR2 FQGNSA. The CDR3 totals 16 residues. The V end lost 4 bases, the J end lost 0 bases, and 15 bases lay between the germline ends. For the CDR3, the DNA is TGTGCCAGCAGCTCCGGGGACGGGTCCCACCAAGAGACCCAGTACTTC. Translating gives CASSSGDGSHQETQYF.

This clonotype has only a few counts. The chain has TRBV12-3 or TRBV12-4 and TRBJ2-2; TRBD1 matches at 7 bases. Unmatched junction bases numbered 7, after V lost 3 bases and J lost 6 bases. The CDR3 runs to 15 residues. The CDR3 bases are TGTGCCAGCAGTTTTCAAGGGGGCCTACCCGGGGAGCTGTTTTTT. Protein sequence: CASSFQGGLPGELFF.